This T cell receptor beta chain was identified during a study of early T cells in non-severe SARS-CoV-2 infection. Whole-study context: The study sequenced bulk RNA from unsorted whole blood, with chains unpaired. General study points: Clonotype matching in VDJdb favored anti-spike CD8 responses and did not capture private and CD4 specificities.

Germline lookup yields CDR1 SGHVS and CDR2 FQNEAQ. The germline V and J ends were trimmed by 6 bases and 4 bases, with 12 bases remaining between them. The CDR3 runs to 13 residues. This clonotype has at least ten counts. Antigen unknown. Each cDNA molecule carried a unique molecular identifier. One entry per CDR3 protein results from TCRdb running MiXCR on the 5' RACE reads. Of tens of thousands of distinct CDR3 sequences in the sample, around 5.6% are singletons; the top ten hold about 6.8%. The clonotype originates from an adult who was a healthcare worker with PCR-confirmed SARS-CoV-2 infection or an uninfected control (not recorded which). Sequenced input: whole blood. The rearrangement links TRBV7-8 to TRBJ1-1; no clear D gene. The CDR3 region is CASSTEMGTEAFF. The DNA for the CDR3 is TGTGCCAGCAGTACCGAGATGGGCACTGAAGCTTTCTTT.